This T cell receptor beta chain was sequenced for a study of Graves' ophthalmopathy and Graves' hyperthyroidism. Study findings and constraints: A classifier, a 13-signature model, separated ophthalmopathy from stable hyperthyroidism with about 87% sensitivity and approximately 81% specificity.

Among the exclusions were patients with other autoimmune diseases, uncontrolled infections, pregnancy or lactation. A note on this clonotype: Its antigen is undetermined. One base away lies a much larger clone, so this may be a sequencing read error.

Amplified TCR beta CDR3 regions were obtained using RNA transcripts as template. The authors performed first-round RT-PCR with HTBI primers and then a second-round multiplex PCR. TCRdb processed the multiplex PCR reads anew with MiXCR; each CDR3 protein has one entry. Of over a million distinct CDR3 sequences in the sample, about 36% were seen once. Germline loops: CDR1 SEHNR, CDR2 FQNEAQ (reference sequence). This CDR3 contains 15 residues. The clonotype was recovered from an adult man with Graves' hyperthyroidism. The J gene is TRBJ2-5, the V gene TRBV7-9; no clear D gene. What was sequenced was peripheral blood or thyroid tissue (not recorded which). CDR3 loop: CASSLSPVGAGTQYF. The CDR3 DNA is TGCGCCAGCAGCTTGAGTCCGGTAGGAGCAGGGACCCAGTACTTC.